A selection of T cell receptor beta chains follows, all from one sample in a study of CD8+CD57+ T cells in acquired aplastic anemia. Each CDR3 protein gets one entry after TCRdb re-called the reads with MiXCR. This table holds hundreds of thousands of distinct CDR3 sequences, around 30% found once. The sample was sorted CD4+, CD8+, or CD8+CD57+ T cells (not recorded which) from PBMCs. The origin of the receptors is a human donor with aplastic anemia. Each CDR3 is given with its conserved first and last residue. Each record gives: V gene, clone size, D gene, CDR3 length, J gene, CDR3 DNA, CDR3 protein. The D gene is left open where the match is weak. Clone size, where shown, is once, few, many, or a class for clones that have expanded.

TRBV20-1	few	TRBD2	15	TRBJ2-1	TGCAGTGCTATATGGACTAGCGGGACCTACAATGAGCAGTTCTTC	CSAIWTSGTYNEQFF
TRBV5-6	few	-	15	TRBJ1-5	TGTGCCAGCAGCTTTTGGCCTTCGTACAATCAGCCCCAGCATTTT	CASSFWPSYNQPQHF
TRBV18	-	-	12	TRBJ1-1	TGTGCCAGCTCACCACCCTCGGGTGAAGCTTTCTTT	CASSPPSGEAFF
TRBV19	few	-	17	TRBJ1-5	TGTGCCAGTAGTATTTCGAAGCAGGGGACCGGCAATCAGCCCCAGCATTTT	CASSISKQGTGNQPQHF
TRBV4-2	few	TRBD2	17	TRBJ2-7	TGTGCCAGCAGCCCCACCATGCGGACTAGTCAGGCCTACGAGCAGTACTTC	CASSPTMRTSQAYEQYF
TRBV20-1	many	TRBD1	15	TRBJ1-2	TGCAGTGCTAGGGACAGGCAGCTCGTCTACTATGGCTACACCTTC	CSARDRQLVYYGYTF
TRBV3-1	-	-	12	TRBJ2-7	TGTGCCAGCAGCCATGGACCCCACGAGCAGTACTTC	CASSHGPHEQYF
TRBV6-1	-	TRBD1	13	TRBJ2-5	TGTGCCAGCAGGGGACAGGGCAAAGAGACCCAGTACTTC	CASRGQGKETQYF
TRBV9	many	-	15	TRBJ1-2	TGTGCCAGCAGCGTAGAGGGGCACGGAAACTATGGCTACACCTTC	CASSVEGHGNYGYTF
TRBV24-1	-	-	14	TRBJ2-7	TGTGCCACCAGTGATAGCAGGGTGGGCTACGAGCAGTACTTC	CATSDSRVGYEQYF
TRBV7-8	many	-	14	TRBJ2-5	TGTGCCAGCAGCGCCTGGAACGGACAAGAGACCCAGTACTTC	CASSAWNGQETQYF
TRBV19	-	TRBD1	15	TRBJ1-5	TGTGCCTGGAGTGTCGCGGACAGGGGCAATCAGCCCCAGCATTTT	CAWSVADRGNQPQHF
TRBV24-1	few	TRBD2	16	TRBJ2-3	TGTGCCAGCAGTCTTTCAGCGGGAGGGCCTTTGGATACGCAGTATTTT	CASSLSAGGPLDTQYF
TRBV15	-	-	16	TRBJ2-1	TGTGCCACCAGCGAACCGGGACCACCCTTCTACAATGAGCAGTTCTTC	CATSEPGPPFYNEQFF
TRBV11-1	-	TRBD1	16	TRBJ1-2	TGTGCCAGCAGCTTAGTCCCGACAGGGTCTAGCTATGGCTACACCTTC	CASSLVPTGSSYGYTF
TRBV2	many	-	14	TRBJ2-1	-	CASSVRARDNEQFF
TRBV30	-	TRBD2	15	TRBJ2-5	TGTGCCTGGAGTCCCCGACTAGCGGGAATAGAGACCCAGTACTTC	CAWSPRLAGIETQYF
TRBV10-3	-	TRBD1	16	TRBJ1-1	TGTGCCAGCAGTTACTCTCGACAGGGGGGTCGCACTGAAGCTTTCTTT	CASSYSRQGGRTEAFF
TRBV5-4	-	-	14	TRBJ2-1	TGTGCCAGCAGCTCAACCAAGGGAAGGGATGAGCAGTTCTTC	CASSSTKGRDEQFF
TRBV2	many	-	17	TRBJ1-2	TGTGCCAGCAGTGATCCTTTTGTTCGGGGGGTAAACTATGGCTACACCTTC	CASSDPFVRGVNYGYTF
TRBV12-3/TRBV12-4	many	-	14	TRBJ1-5	TGTGCCAGCAGTTTCGGACCTGGCAATCAGCCCCAGCATTTT	CASSFGPGNQPQHF
TRBV4-2	many	TRBD1	13	TRBJ1-2	TGTGCCAGCAGCCCCCCGACAGGGCCGGACTACACCTTC	CASSPPTGPDYTF
TRBV2	few	TRBD2	15	TRBJ2-1	TGTGCCAGCAGTTTACCGACTAGCGGGAACAATGAGCAGTTCTTC	CASSLPTSGNNEQFF
TRBV20-1	-	TRBD1	16	TRBJ1-3	TGCAGTGCTAGCGGTACAGGGGGCGTTTCTAGAAACACCATATATTTT	CSASGTGGVSRNTIYF
TRBV20-1	many	TRBD1	15	TRBJ2-7	TGCAGTGCGATCCAGGGGACAGGGTTTCTGGGCGAGCAGTACTTC	CSAIQGTGFLGEQYF
TRBV2	many	TRBD1	15	TRBJ1-2	TGTGCCAGCCGGCCTGGACAGGGGAGGAACTATGGCTACACCTTC	CASRPGQGRNYGYTF
TRBV12-5	-	-	16	TRBJ2-1	TGTGCTAGTGGTTCGCCGTCGTCCGAGACTGGGTATGAGCAGTTCTTC	CASGSPSSETGYEQFF
TRBV10-3	many	-	13	TRBJ2-3	TGTGCCATCAGCGTGCAGCTCACAGATACGCAGTATTTT	CAISVQLTDTQYF
TRBV10-3	-	-	11	TRBJ1-1	TGTGCCATCAGGGGGGGCACTGAAGCTTTCTTT	CAIRGGTEAFF
TRBV7-7	few	-	15	TRBJ2-1	TGTGCTAGCAGCTTAGCGCCGGGACTCTACAATGAGCAGTTCTTC	CASSLAPGLYNEQFF
TRBV2	few	-	16	TRBJ2-6	TGTGCCAGCACTCCGACAGCCATCTCTGGGGCCAACGTCCTGACTTTC	CASTPTAISGANVLTF
TRBV25-1	-	-	12	TRBJ2-7	TGTGCCAGCCAAGGGCCCTCCTACGAGCAGTACTTC	CASQGPSYEQYF
TRBV5-1	-	TRBD1	16	TRBJ1-1	TGCGCCAGCAGCCTTCTGTACAGGGGAAGGAACACTGAAGCTTTCTTT	CASSLLYRGRNTEAFF
TRBV24-1	-	TRBD1	14	TRBJ1-1	TGTGCCACCAGTTTAGGGGGCCTGGGCACTGAAGCTTTCTTT	CATSLGGLGTEAFF
TRBV29-1	-	TRBD1	14	TRBJ2-2	TGCAGCGCTGCGCAGGGGGCGAACACCGGGGGGCTGTTTTTT	CSAAQGANTGGLFF
TRBV7-2	-	-	13	TRBJ2-1	TGTGCCAGCAGCTTACCGGCGTCCTCTGAGCAGTTCTTC	CASSLPASSEQFF
TRBV20-1	many	TRBD1	13	TRBJ2-7	TGCAGTGCTAGCAGGGGGCTTTACTACGAGCAGTACTTC	CSASRGLYYEQYF
TRBV2	-	-	15	TRBJ2-1	TGTGCCAGCAGTGTCTTTAAGGGAACCTACAATGAGCAGTTCTTC	CASSVFKGTYNEQFF
TRBV2	-	-	14	TRBJ1-6	TGTGCCAGCAGTGAGCACCGGAATAATTCACCCCTCCACTTT	CASSEHRNNSPLHF
TRBV15	many	-	13	TRBJ2-7	TGTGCCACCAGCAGAGATAGACAAACAGAGCAGTACTTC	CATSRDRQTEQYF
TRBV30	few	-	10	TRBJ2-1	TGTGCCTGGAGTAGAAATGAGCAGTTCTTC	CAWSRNEQFF
TRBV25-1	few	TRBD1	15	TRBJ1-2	TGTGCCTGCCGACCGGGACAGGGCTTCAACTATGGCTACACCTTC	CACRPGQGFNYGYTF